This T cell receptor (beta chain) was sequenced in a study of cytomegalovirus exposure and HLA in healthy donors. Study-wide results and caveats: Reports indicate that TCR beta sequences accurately predicted the HLA-A and HLA-B alleles of most subjects. Later analysis associated a missense DCLRE1C variant with TCR beta V- and J-gene trimming. The likely origin of a cluster of highly shared sequence variants was a sequencing artifact. Being productive about 90% or about 30% of the time was typical of most TCR beta V segments in an earlier analysis.

This clone was seen once. The antigen is undetermined. V shed 2 bases, J shed 4 bases, and the junction held 4 bases outside the gene matches. CDR3 length equals 15 residues. Germline CDR1 SGHNT, CDR2 YENEEA. Both 60 Vbeta primers and 13 Jbeta primers went into the PCR. The assay was immunoSEQ multiplex PCR, and TCRdb's table has in-frame clones only and misses some. The sample carries 99,000 or so clones, about 83% recorded once. The chain uses TRBV11-3 and TRBJ1-4, with TRBD1 identical over 7 bases. The TCR was taken from a young man in good health and CMV-seronegative. The sample comprised PBMCs. The CDR3 sequence is CASSLTGAGNEKLFF. In DNA, the CDR3 is TGTGCCAGCAGCTTAACAGGGGCTGGTAATGAAAAACTGTTTTTT.